These 19 T cell receptor beta chains were all obtained from the same sample, sequenced in a study of shared clonotypes between healthy human individuals. Only in-frame clones appear in the TCRdb table, and some are missing; sequencing was by immunoSEQ multiplex PCR. In the table there are around 2.5 million clones, more than 85% of which are singletons. Material for sequencing was naive CD4+ T cells from PBMCs. The subset was: CD45RA+ positively selected. These receptors originate from a man between 18 and 35 years old in good health. Some clones in this sample may be carry-over from other donors' samples.

The gene calls are TRBV7-6 and TRBJ1-1; TRBD1 matches 8 bases. The CDR3 is 18 residues long. V was pared by 0 bases and J by 0 bases, with 9 bases of the junction left unmatched. Germline loops: CDR1 SGHVS, CDR2 FNYEAQ. CDR3 residues: CASSLAPTGVFMNTEAFF. The CDR3 nucleotides are TGTGCCAGCAGCTTAGCGCCGACAGGGGTCTTCATGAACACTGAAGCTTTCTTT.

V gene TRBV19 combines with J gene TRBJ2-1, with 16 positions matching TRBD2. The length of the CDR3 is 16 residues. The trim removed 7 bases at V and 10 bases at J, leaving 10 bases unmatched. The germline CDR1 and CDR2 sequences are LNHDA and SQIVND (reference sequence). The CDR3 region has the DNA TGTGCCAGTAATTCCGGGACTAGCGGGAGGGGATACGAGCAGTTCTTC. Translation gives CASNSGTSGRGYEQFF.

V gene TRBV5-6 combines with J gene TRBJ2-3; no definite D call. There are 13 residues in the CDR3. Trimming removed 4 bases at V and 6 bases at J, with 12 bases between. Germline CDR1 and CDR2: SGHDT and YYEEEE. The CDR3 loop is CASSLPFSDTQYF. CDR3 coding DNA: TGTGCCAGCAGCCTCCCTTTTAGTGATACGCAGTATTTT.

The V gene is TRBV5-8, the J gene TRBJ2-4; a possible D gene is TRBD2 (5 bases). Germline loops: CDR1 SGHTS, CDR2 YDEGEE. The CDR3 contains 12 residues. The V end lost 5 bases, the J end lost 9 bases, and 12 bases lay between the germline ends. The CDR3 DNA follows: TGTGCCAGCAGACCAGTTGGGAGCATTCAGTACTTC. This encodes CASRPVGSIQYF.

The rearrangement links TRBV19 to TRBJ2-7; 9 positions agree with TRBD2. V shed 5 bases and J 7 bases; nucleotides not matched to a gene: 12. Per the germline V gene, CDR1 is LNHDA and CDR2 is SQIVND (reference sequence). There are 15 residues in the CDR3. CDR3 sequence: CASSSVAGVRGEQYF. CDR3 nucleotide sequence: TGTGCCAGTAGTTCCGTAGCGGGAGTTCGAGGGGAGCAGTACTTC.

This chain connects TRBV10-2 to TRBJ1-1; perhaps TRBD1 as D (5 bases). This CDR3 spans 13 amino acids. V lost 7 bases and J 7 bases, leaving 16 bases between the germline ends. CDR1 is WSHSY, CDR2 SAAADI, per germline. For the CDR3, the DNA is TGCGCCAGCAACCGTCGTCGGGGGAGTGAAGCTTTCTTT. Translation: CASNRRRGSEAFF.

This rearrangement joins TRBV4-1 to TRBJ2-3; D not certain. The CDR3 spans 16 residues. Deletions cut 2 bases from V and 0 bases from J, with 12 bases between. Germline CDR1 reads MGHRA; CDR2 reads YSYEKL. The CDR3 DNA is TGCGCCAGCAGCCAATATTCCCCTCCTAGCACAGATACGCAGTATTTT. Translated, it gives CASSQYSPPSTDTQYF.

The chain employs TRBV6-6 and TRBJ2-2; possibly TRBD1 for D (6 bases). With 6 bases removed from V and 4 bases from J, the gap between germline ends came to 9 bases. CDR3 length: 13 residues. Germline V gene lookup returns CDR1 MNHNY and CDR2 SVGAGI (reference sequence). CDR3 nucleotides: TGTGCCAGCAGCTCAGGGGTCACCGGGGAGCTGTTTTTT. It is translated as CASSSGVTGELFF.

CDR3 sequence: CASSVDSPGGYTF. In DNA form, the CDR3 reads TGTGCCAGCAGTGTAGACAGCCCCGGTGGCTACACCTTC. This chain uses TRBV28 with TRBJ1-2; D possibly corresponds to TRBD1 (5 bases). V gave up 5 bases and J gave up 7 bases, with 14 bases separating them. The CDR3 consists of 13 residues. Germline values: CDR1 MDHEN, CDR2 SYDVKM.

In the case of this clone: The sample contains more than one DNA sequence encoding this CDR3. The chain combines TRBV18 with TRBJ2-7; D remains ambiguous. CDR3 length equals 13 residues. V lost 3 bases, J lost 2 bases, and 8 bases lay in between. Germline CDR1 reads KGHSH; CDR2 reads LQKENI. As DNA, the CDR3 is TGTGCCAGCTCACCCCCTGGGGCCTACGAGCAGTACTTC. This encodes CASSPPGAYEQYF.

The J gene is TRBJ2-7, the V gene TRBV15, with D unclear. The V gene's germline CDR1 is LNHNV and CDR2 YYDKDF (reference sequence). With 4 bases removed from V and 3 bases from J, the gap between germline ends came to 13 bases. The CDR3 totals 14 residues. The CDR3 DNA is TGTGCCACCAGCACCATAGACACGGACTACGAGCAGTACTTC. Amino acid sequence: CATSTIDTDYEQYF.

This chain joins TRBV28 and TRBJ1-1; no definite D call. The CDR3 length is 14 residues. V lost 1 base to trimming and J lost 0 bases, with 6 bases between them. Germline values: CDR1 MDHEN, CDR2 SYDVKM. The CDR3 DNA sequence: TGTGCCAGCAGTTTATATGTATTGAACACTGAAGCTTTCTTT. Residues: CASSLYVLNTEAFF. The full variable domain, with the rest looked up from reference TRBV28 and TRBJ1-1, is DVKVTQSSRYLVKRTGEKVFLECVQDMDHENMFWYRQDPGLGLRLIYFSYDVKMKEKGDIPEGYSVSREKKERFSLILESASTNQTSMYLCASSLYVLNTEAFFGQGTRLTVV.

The chain is built from TRBV7-9 and TRBJ1-2; D perhaps matches TRBD1 (6 bases). V was shortened by 5 bases and J by 8 bases, with 21 bases between the two germline ends. This CDR3 region has 15 residues. Germline CDR1 and CDR2: SEHNR and FQNEAQ (reference sequence). The CDR3 DNA reads TGTGCCAGCAGCGATATGAGACAGGCCCCAGGGGGCTACACCTTC. Protein product: CASSDMRQAPGGYTF.

This clone was counted between two and nine times. The CDR3 region is CASSEQRLLNTEAFF. The CDR3, as DNA: TGTGCCAGCAGTGAACAGAGACTTTTGAACACTGAAGCTTTCTTT. V usage is TRBV2 and J usage is TRBJ1-1; D not certain. The germline V and J ends were trimmed by 2 bases and 0 bases, with 10 bases remaining between them. The CDR3 is 15 amino acids. Per germline, CDR1 SNHLY and CDR2 FYNNEI.

This sequence joins TRBV14 and TRBJ1-3; D not resolved. This CDR3 comprises 17 residues. Germline V gene data show CDR1 as SGHDN and CDR2 as FVKESK. V was shortened by 4 bases and J by 0 bases, with 16 bases between the two germline ends. The DNA for the CDR3 is TGTGCCAGCAGCCCCCTCCCCGCGTCATACTCTGGAAACACCATATATTTT. Amino acids: CASSPLPASYSGNTIYF.

The chain uses TRBV28 and TRBJ1-2; tentative D call: TRBD1 (6 bases). The germline V gene encodes CDR1 MDHEN and CDR2 SYDVKM. Deletions cut 8 bases from V and 5 bases from J, with 15 bases between. The CDR3 totals 13 residues. The CDR3 DNA reads TGTGCCAGCCTGGACAGAATTACTTATGGCTACACCTTC. Its translation: CASLDRITYGYTF.

In regard to this clone: Within the sample, other DNA sequences also encode this same CDR3. The chain employs TRBV10-2 and TRBJ1-1; possible D gene TRBD1, 5 bases. The germline V gene has CDR1 WSHSY and CDR2 SAAADI. V lost 6 bases and J 0 bases, leaving 11 bases between the germline ends. The CDR3 is 14 amino acids. The CDR3 loop reads CASRATGVNTEAFF. The CDR3 DNA follows: TGCGCCAGCAGGGCGACGGGGGTGAACACTGAAGCTTTCTTT.

The chain uses TRBV5-3 and TRBJ1-4; no reliable D call. TRBV5-3 is identified as an open reading frame with a role that is uncertain. The CDR3 has 16 amino acids. V lost 0 bases, J lost 0 bases, and 9 bases lay in between. The CDR3 DNA reads TGTGCCAGAAGCTTGGAGCGGGATGCAACTAATGAAAAACTGTTTTTT. Protein sequence: CARSLERDATNEKLFF.

The genes are TRBV5-1 and TRBJ2-6; maybe TRBD2 (6 bases). Deletions cut 3 bases from V and 0 bases from J, with 10 bases between. CDR1 is SGHRS and CDR2 is YFSETQ in the germline V gene. The CDR3 covers 16 residues. CDR3 amino acids: CASSSGLYSGANVLTF. In DNA form, the CDR3 reads TGCGCCAGCAGCTCGGGACTTTACTCTGGGGCCAACGTCCTGACTTTC. The full variable domain, with the rest looked up from reference TRBV5-1 and TRBJ2-6, is KAGVTQTPRYLIKTRGQQVTLSCSPISGHRSVSWYQQTPGQGLQFLFEYFSETQRNKGNFPGRFSGRQFSNSRSEMNVSTLELGDSALYLCASSSGLYSGANVLTFGAGSRLTVL.